These 27 T cell receptor beta chains were all obtained from the same sample, sequenced in a study of T cell changes during pregnancy in multiple sclerosis. TCRdb's table, derived via immunoSEQ multiplex PCR, lists solely in-frame clones and lacks some. Among around 70,000 clones, 85% to 95% were seen once, and the ten largest hold about 2.3%. Source: peripheral blood, taken before pregnancy. The receptors come from a female donor with multiple sclerosis, enrolled in a pregnancy study.

The chain carries TRBV9 and TRBJ2-7; TRBD1 matches 7 bases. The CDR3 is made up of 15 amino acids. J lost 2 bases, V lost 0 bases, and 5 bases had no gene match. Germline loops: CDR1 SGDLS, CDR2 YYNGEE. CDR3 protein: CASSVDTGVPYEQYF. CDR3 coding DNA: TGTGCCAGCAGCGTAGATACAGGGGTCCCCTACGAGCAGTACTTC.

The rearrangement links TRBV6-5 to TRBJ2-7; D is uncertain. V was pared by 6 bases and J by 2 bases, with 11 bases between. The CDR3 is made up of 13 amino acids. CDR1 MNHEY and CDR2 SVGAGI come from the germline V gene. CDR3 sequence: CASRPTRTYEQYF. CDR3 DNA sequence: TGTGCCAGCAGACCGACAAGAACCTACGAGCAGTACTTC.

The chain combines TRBV19 with TRBJ2-3; 8 bases fit TRBD2. V trimming: 2 bases; J trimming: 9 bases; junction bases outside the gene matches: 13. CDR1 is LNHDA and CDR2 is SQIVND in the germline V gene (reference sequence). This CDR3 comprises 16 residues. The CDR3 bases are TGTGCCAGTAGTATATTGAGCGGGAGCAGCGAAGGAACGCAGTATTTT. This translates into CASSILSGSSEGTQYF.

V gene TRBV9 combines with J gene TRBJ1-6; weak D call: TRBD1 (6 bases). Germline CDR1 and CDR2: SGDLS and YYNGEE. Deletions cut 3 bases from V and 10 bases from J, with 14 bases between. The CDR3 is made up of 14 amino acids. CDR3 DNA: TGTGCCAGCAGCGCGCGAGGGGGGGTCTCACCCCTCCACTTT. This gives the protein CASSARGGVSPLHF.

The chain recombines TRBV10-3 with TRBJ1-4, with D perhaps TRBD1 (5 bases). Deletions cut 2 bases from V and 8 bases from J, with 18 bases between. The CDR3 is 16 amino acids. Germline-derived CDR1 and CDR2 are ENHRY and SYGVKD. CDR3 DNA sequence: TGTGCCATCAGTGAGATGGGGTCGGGGGTACGGGAAAAACTGTTTTTT. Translation gives CAISEMGSGVREKLFF.

This clone was seen a handful of times. V and J are TRBV29-1 and TRBJ2-2; D call uncertain. V was clipped by 6 bases and J by 7 bases, with 9 bases between them. CDR3 length: 11 amino acids. Germline V lookup: CDR1 SQVTM, CDR2 ANQGSEA. The CDR3 reads CSVGSVGELFF. The DNA for the CDR3 is TGCAGCGTCGGGTCCGTCGGGGAGCTGTTTTTT.

In the case of this clone: The same CDR3 is also encoded by other DNA sequences in this sample. The chain uses TRBV28 and TRBJ1-2; a weak D match, TRBD1 (5 bases). V lost 2 bases and J 5 bases, leaving 6 bases between the germline ends. This CDR3 is built from 12 residues. CDR1 and CDR2 (germline): MDHEN, SYDVKM. CDR3 sequence: CASSLGGYGYTF. CDR3 sequence (DNA): TGTGCCAGCAGTTTAGGGGGGTATGGCTACACCTTC.

V usage is TRBV19 and J usage is TRBJ1-5; D remains ambiguous. This CDR3 spans 15 amino acids. Germline values: CDR1 LNHDA, CDR2 SQIVND (reference sequence). V lost 3 bases to trimming and J lost 5 bases, with 14 bases between them. The CDR3 coding sequence is TGTGCCAGTAGTATCAGTTTGAGGGCCGATCAGCCCCAGCATTTT. Encoded protein: CASSISLRADQPQHF.

The chain carries TRBV7-3 and TRBJ2-3, with TRBD2 matching 13 bases. The CDR3 has 17 amino acids. Germline V CDR1 and CDR2: SGHTA, FQGTGA. J lost 2 bases, V lost 4 bases, and 6 bases had no gene match. The CDR3 DNA reads TGTGCCAGCAGCTCCGGACTAGCGGGAGCCACCACAGATACGCAGTATTTT. It encodes CASSSGLAGATTDTQYF.

The chain joins TRBV18 to TRBJ1-1; tentatively, D is TRBD1 (6 bases). V lost 3 bases and J lost 4, with 9 bases in between. This CDR3 is 13 amino acids long. The germline CDR1 and CDR2 sequences are KGHSH and LQKENI. CDR3 in DNA: TGTGCCAGCTCACCGTTAGGGGGCACTGAAGCTTTCTTT. Translating it yields CASSPLGGTEAFF.

The V call is TRBV5-5, the J call TRBJ1-1, with 9 nucleotides matching TRBD1. The J segment lost 2 bases and the V segment lost 2 bases, leaving 7 bases of the junction unmatched. Germline CDR1 and CDR2: SGHKS and YYEKEE (reference sequence). The CDR3 length is 16 residues. DNA for the CDR3: TGTGCCAGCAGCTTCCCGGGACAGGGTAGAAACACTGAAGCTTTCTTT. It encodes CASSFPGQGRNTEAFF.

This chain joins TRBV29-1 and TRBJ2-7; possible D gene TRBD2, 6 bases. The germline V and J ends were trimmed by 4 bases and 6 bases, with 16 bases remaining between them. In germline, CDR1 is SQVTM, CDR2 ANQGSEA. The CDR3 contains 13 residues. This chain's CDR3 is CSVAGAMGSEQYF. CDR3 in DNA: TGCAGCGTTGCGGGAGCCATGGGTTCCGAGCAGTACTTC.

The chain couples TRBV5-1 to TRBJ2-7; 11 bases are shared with TRBD2. The CDR3 is 16 residues long. Germline V CDR1 and CDR2: SGHRS, YFSETQ. V was clipped by 2 bases and J by 2 bases; unmatched bases: 6. CDR3 bases: TGCGCCAGCAGCTTCCCACTAGCGGGAGACCCCTACGAGCAGTACTTC. Translating it yields CASSFPLAGDPYEQYF.

This sequence joins TRBV28 and TRBJ2-3; D is undetermined. V was pared by 4 bases and J by 0 bases, with 5 bases between. The V gene's germline CDR1 is MDHEN and CDR2 SYDVKM. The CDR3 is 13 residues long. DNA for the CDR3: TGTGCCAGCAGTTCGTCTAGCACAGATACGCAGTATTTT. It encodes CASSSSSTDTQYF. Looking up the rest from reference TRBV28 and TRBJ2-3 gives the full variable domain: DVKVTQSSRYLVKRTGEKVFLECVQDMDHENMFWYRQDPGLGLRLIYFSYDVKMKEKGDIPEGYSVSREKKERFSLILESASTNQTSMYLCASSSSSTDTQYFGPGTRLTVL.

This rearrangement joins TRBV18 to TRBJ2-5, with TRBD2 identical over 9 bases. The CDR3 consists of 16 residues. Germline V gene data show CDR1 as KGHSH and CDR2 as LQKENI. With 4 bases clipped from V and 0 bases from J, the junction kept 6 bases outside the gene matches. CDR3 DNA: TGTGCCAGCTCACTAGGACTAGCGAGCCACCAAGAGACCCAGTACTTC. This gives the protein CASSLGLASHQETQYF.

The gene calls are TRBV7-9 and TRBJ1-2; 11 bases map to TRBD1. Trimming removed 5 bases from V and 5 bases from J; junction bases left unmatched: 7. The germline CDR1 and CDR2 sequences are SEHNR and FQNEAQ (reference sequence). The CDR3 spans 15 residues. The CDR3 DNA follows: TGTGCCAGCAGCCATCCGGGACAGGGGGGTTATGGCTACACCTTC. It codes for CASSHPGQGGYGYTF.

This clone was recorded only once. The chain has TRBV6-5 and TRBJ2-1; D is perhaps TRBD2 (5 bases). This CDR3 spans 12 amino acids. The V gene lost 5 bases and the J gene lost 10 bases, with 12 bases spanning the gap. CDR1 and CDR2 from the germline V gene are MNHEY and SVGAGI. The CDR3 region is CASSATPGEQFF. The CDR3 region has the DNA TGTGCCAGCAGTGCCACGCCGGGAGAGCAGTTCTTC.

The chain recombines TRBV7-9 with TRBJ2-7; TRBD2 aligns across 7 bases. The V segment lost 5 bases and the J segment 3 bases; nucleotides outside the gene matches: 7. The CDR3 has 14 residues. Germline CDR1 is SEHNR and CDR2 is FQNEAQ (reference sequence). The CDR3 DNA follows: TGTGCCAGCAGCGGGGACTACAAAGACTACGAGCAGTACTTC. Its translation is CASSGDYKDYEQYF.

The chain uses TRBV28 and TRBJ1-4; no definite D call. The V end lost 3 bases, the J end lost 2 bases, and 22 bases lay between the germline ends. The CDR3 consists of 19 residues. Germline CDR1 reads MDHEN; CDR2 reads SYDVKM. Here the CDR3 reads CASSFLAISLRVTNEKLFF. The CDR3, as DNA: TGTGCCAGCAGTTTTTTGGCAATCTCTCTCCGGGTGACTAATGAAAAACTGTTTTTT.

V usage is TRBV4-2 and J usage is TRBJ2-1; 7 bases line up with TRBD1. CDR1 LGHNA and CDR2 YNFKEQ come from the germline V gene. J was trimmed by 8 bases and V by 8 bases; bases with no gene match: 15. The CDR3 is made up of 15 amino acids. The chain's CDR3 is CASELTGLRVDEQFF. CDR3 DNA: TGTGCCAGCGAGTTGACAGGGCTTCGAGTCGATGAGCAGTTCTTC.

This sequence joins TRBV4-3 and TRBJ2-7; TRBD1 matches 7 bases. This CDR3 comprises 16 residues. V dropped 3 bases and J dropped 4; count of bases not matched to a gene: 12. Germline V gene data show CDR1 as LGHNA and CDR2 as YSLEER. CDR3 sequence: CASSQDLAGGSYEQYF. In DNA, the CDR3 is TGCGCCAGCAGCCAGGACCTGGCAGGGGGTTCTTACGAGCAGTACTTC.

The rearrangement joins TRBV2 to TRBJ2-3, with a possible D match to TRBD2 (5 bases). Trimming pared 7 bases from V and 4 bases from J, leaving 15 bases between. CDR3 size: 14 residues. Germline V gives CDR1 SNHLY, CDR2 FYNNEI. CDR3 DNA: TGTGCCAGCATGCAGGACTTAGCCCCAGATACGCAGTATTTT. Protein sequence: CASMQDLAPDTQYF.

The genes are TRBV10-3 and TRBJ1-1; D is unresolved. This CDR3 contains 15 residues. Germline CDR1 is ENHRY and CDR2 is SYGVKD. Between the trimmed V and J ends, which lost 6 bases and 2 bases, there was a span of 16 bases. Written as DNA, the CDR3 is TGTGCCATCAGGGCGGATCCGGGGTTAAACACTGAAGCTTTCTTT. It yields the protein CAIRADPGLNTEAFF.

This clone occurred once. The chain recombines TRBV19 with TRBJ2-7; 9 positions match TRBD2. The CDR3 extends over 17 amino acids. Trimming at V came to 3 bases and at J to 6 bases, leaving 15 bases not matched to a gene. From germline, CDR1 is LNHDA and CDR2 SQIVND (reference sequence). The CDR3 here is CASSISGRRGATGEQYF. Here the CDR3 DNA reads TGTGCCAGTAGTATCAGCGGGAGGCGAGGGGCCACGGGCGAGCAGTACTTC.

Turning to this clone: The junction and the germline gene differ at one end; a read error may be behind it. The gene calls are TRBV7-7 and TRBJ2-3, with 9 bases matching TRBD1. This CDR3 has 15 residues. CDR1 SSHAT and CDR2 FNYEAQ come from the germline V gene (reference sequence). The CDR3 is CASSLGQGSTDTQYF. DNA of the CDR3: TGTGCTAGCAGCTTAGGACAGGGGTCCACAGATACGCAGTATTTT.

The chain couples TRBV5-6 to TRBJ2-7; 8 bases align to TRBD1. With 4 bases clipped from V and 3 bases from J, the junction kept 9 bases outside the gene matches. CDR1 and CDR2 (germline): SGHDT, YYEEEE. This CDR3 region has 15 residues. CDR3 in DNA: TGTGCCAGCAGCCGCAGACAGGGGCCCAGCTACGAGCAGTACTTC. It codes for CASSRRQGPSYEQYF.

This chain connects TRBV6-4 to TRBJ2-1, with a possible D match to TRBD2 (6 bases). From germline, CDR1 is MRHNA and CDR2 SNTAGT. The CDR3 runs 13 residues. Between the trimmed V and J ends, which lost 2 bases and 10 bases, there was a span of 12 bases. Written as DNA, the CDR3 is TGTGCCAGCAGTGACAAGCTCGCGGGGGAGCAGTTCTTC. Translated, it gives CASSDKLAGEQFF.